The source of this T cell receptor beta chain is a study of OX40 agonist ivuxolimab in advanced cancers. Germline-derived CDR1 and CDR2 are SEHNR and FQNEAQ (reference sequence). The V gene lost 6 bases and the J gene lost 1 base, with 21 bases spanning the gap. The CDR3 is 18 amino acids. Method: immunoSEQ multiplex PCR; TCRdb's copy keeps in-frame clones and lacks some. The data contain approximately 81,000 clones, 70% to 90% of them seen just once; the ten biggest clones take up approximately 0.47%. This clonotype was sampled from an adult with an advanced solid tumor such as melanoma, head and neck, liver or kidney cancer. The specimen comprised CD4+ or CD8+ T cells sorted from blood, sampled in a trial of the OX40 agonist ivuxolimab. This chain uses TRBV7-9 with TRBJ2-2, with a weak D call TRBD1 (5 bases). CDR3 loop: CASRPLIAHQGNTGELFF. The CDR3 nucleotides are TGTGCCAGCAGACCACTCATAGCCCACCAGGGGAACACCGGGGAGCTGTTTTTT. Variable domain in full (rest from reference TRBV7-9 and TRBJ2-2): DTGVSQNPRHKITKRGQNVTFRCDPISEHNRLYWYRQTLGQGPEFLTYFQNEAQLEKSRLLSDRFSAERPKGSFSTLEIQRTEQGDSAMYLCASRPLIAHQGNTGELFFGEGSRLTVL.